The source of this TCR beta chain is a study of CD8 T cells in ankylosing spondylitis. Study results and limitations: Typical of ankylosing spondylitis blood, it appeared, was a TCR beta motif of eight highly homologous variants. Reportedly, disease-linked clones are significantly enriched in ankylosing spondylitis patients' matched synovial fluid. The disease-linked clones had a CD8+ phenotype and low blood frequencies. Prior literature has documented some motif variants in synovial fluid and blood from reactive arthritis.

Points on this clonotype: The antigen remains unidentified.

TCRdb recomputed calls from the 5' RACE reads with MiXCR, one row per CDR3 protein. The sample lists 250,000 to 300,000 distinct CDR3 sequences, 20% occurring once. Germline CDR1 reads KGHSH; CDR2 reads LQKENI. This CDR3 has 13 amino acids. Trimming cost V 3 bases and J 6 bases, with 9 bases left between them. This TCR was sampled from a male donor with ankylosing spondylitis or in good health (not recorded which). Sequenced sample: blood, either unsorted or a sorted T cell fraction (not recorded which). This rearrangement joins TRBV18 to TRBJ1-5, with D unresolved. CDR3 region: CASSPDAAQPQHF. The CDR3 DNA reads TGTGCCAGCTCACCGGACGCCGCTCAGCCCCAGCATTTT.